This TCR beta chain was profiled in a study of blood T cells in healthy people across ages. Sample-barcoded 5' priming and a J-beta primer mix drove a second PCR of roughly 7 to 11 cycles. TCRdb analysed the 5' RACE reads with MiXCR anew, one entry per CDR3 protein. The sample has 800,000 or so distinct CDR3 sequences; around two thirds are singletons. The sample holds a few counts of this clonotype. The CDR3 consists of 13 residues. The V and J ends lost 4 bases and 1 base respectively, with 8 bases between them. Germline loops: CDR1 ENHRY, CDR2 SYGVKD. Sequenced: blood. This TCR derives from a man in his thirties or forties in good health. The chain employs TRBV10-3 and TRBJ2-7; a possible D gene is TRBD1 (6 bases). The CDR3 protein is CAISAGESYEQYF. Here the CDR3 DNA reads TGTGCCATCAGTGCAGGGGAGTCCTACGAGCAGTACTTC.